One TCR beta chain is described in this entry. The clone's antigen remains unknown. Base quality data are lacking; no much larger clone is found one base away. These data come from a study of radiation and T cells in renal cell carcinoma (TCRdb year 2020). Background for the entire study: Samples were obtained from a clinical trial, in which 15 Gy stereotactic body radiation therapy was delivered to primary renal cell carcinomas and nephrectomy was performed 4 weeks later. TCR beta sequencing covered 50 or so samples in total, comprising some 25 tumors and 27 peripheral blood samples. Across all 50 or so samples, several million unique CDR3 nucleotide sequences encoding about 2.4 million unique CDR3 amino acid sequences were identified. Study-wide findings and limitations: Tracking of blood repertoire dynamics stopped at approximately four weeks after treatment, with no follow-up past that point. The single-armed trial design could not address effects of radiation dose or scheduling on the TCR repertoire. Top tumor clonotypes rose in blood from baseline to 2 weeks post-radiation, then contracted by 4 weeks, suggesting transient expansion of tumor-resident clones. Because pretreatment tumor biopsies were not available, the study could not determine whether clonotypes were already present within the tumor at baseline.

What this sample's time point label stands for: blood 2 weeks post-SBRT. Taken with the paper, the label for treatment or condition translates to: 15 Gy SBRT to primary tumor, nephrectomy 4 weeks later. To follow tumor-enriched clonotypes, serial peripheral blood was collected from radiation-treated patients at baseline and at 2 weeks and 4 weeks after SBRT. Every patient had renal cell carcinoma of clear cell pathology. Genomic DNA for TCR sequencing was prepared using the QIAamp DNA Blood Mini Kit (Qiagen). Samples were included in the analyses only if all quality control checks were passed. Following the manufacturer's recommendations, the immunoSEQ kit was used to generate TCR beta libraries from genomic DNA. To prepare the libraries, a first multiplex PCR with proprietary primers was run, followed by a second PCR that added unique barcodes, and a bead cleanup was done after each round. Each sample batch included a kit-provided positive control reaction and a negative control reaction. The final libraries were assessed on an Agilent 4200 TapeStation D1000 ScreenTape, pooled by volume, and quantified by qPCR. Sequencing ran on an Illumina NextSeq500 with a MidOutput 150-cycle cartridge, using 156 Read1 and 15 Index1 cycles with kit custom primers. The pooled library was loaded at 1.0 pM, and approximately 20% PhiX control was spiked in. As for the authors' bioinformatics: Vendor-processed data were analyzed in R, with a clonotype defined as all T cells sharing the same CDR3 nucleotide sequence. For clone abundance analyses, frequencies were normalized to the 10,000 most abundant clones per sample. Before analysis, public T cell clones were removed, and these numbered fewer than six per sample on average. Tumor-enriched and baseline blood-enriched clonotypes were defined by at least a 32-fold difference in abundance between compartments. A beta-binomial differential abundance model was used to identify clonotypes that expanded or contracted between blood time points. Tumor-blood repertoire similarity was measured with the Baroni-Urbani and Buser coefficient, and groups were compared using two-tailed Wilcoxon tests in R. TCRdb carries this immuneACCESS record with in-frame sequences only. Its versions omit some clonotypes, under half of them owing to an unresolved V gene in the studies checked, with the rest unexplained. V and J calls and clone size follow that table, whereas D and trimming were derived from the DNA. Across this sample there are about 130,000 clones, with 81% seen only once. The ten top clones hold roughly 6% of the sample.

The sample in question was blood, obtained from a patient whose treatment included radiotherapy and nephrectomy. The sequence was collected from a man aged 50 to 60 with renal cell carcinoma.

The CDR3 protein: CASSGPPGVNRYNEQFF. The nucleotides are TGTGCCAGCAGTGGACCCCCGGGAGTTAACAGGTACAATGAGCAGTTCTTC. Rearrangement joined TRBV6-1 to TRBJ2-1; TRBD2 is possibly the D segment (6 matching bases). CDR1 and CDR2 are read off the germline V gene as MNHNS and SASEGT. V drops 4 bases and J drops 4 bases, leaving 20 bases in between. CDR3 length: 17 amino acids, cysteine to phenylalanine. The retained sequence is limited to the CDR3, 51 bases, with the frame set at the first base.